Presented here are 17 T cell receptor beta chains from one specimen sequenced in a study of CD8 T cells in Susac syndrome. Random-hexamer reverse transcription was applied to roughly 0.5 to 1 ug RNA. Each CDR3 protein gets one entry after TCRdb re-called the immunoSEQ multiplex PCR reads with MiXCR. The repertoire consists of 150,000 to 200,000 distinct CDR3 sequences, with roughly 93% occurring once and the leading ten covering about 0.14%. Sequenced sample: CD4+ T cells from PBMCs. The receptors stem from a human donor in good health.

CDR3 in DNA: TGTGCCAGCTTCCTGGGACAGGGTGGCGGCTACACCTTC. This sequence encodes CASFLGQGGGYTF. This chain links TRBV18 with TRBJ1-2; TRBD1 agrees at 9 bases. With 7 bases clipped from V and 8 bases from J, the junction kept 8 bases outside the gene matches. Germline loops: CDR1 KGHSH, CDR2 LQKENI. The CDR3 length is 13 residues.

J is TRBJ1-3 and V is TRBV6-5; no definite D call. V shed 7 bases and J shed 5 bases, with 18 bases lying between them. The germline CDR1 and CDR2 sequences are MNHEY and SVGAGI. This CDR3 contains 15 residues. The CDR3 nucleotides are TGTGCCAGCACCCTGAGGGCCGATACTAGAAACACCATATATTTT. Translated, it gives CASTLRADTRNTIYF.

This clonotype has a single count. This chain joins TRBV29-1 and TRBJ2-3, with a possible D match to TRBD2 (6 bases). CDR1 is SQVTM, CDR2 ANQGSEA, per germline. V was trimmed by 7 bases and J by 4 bases, leaving 18 bases between them. The CDR3 is 14 amino acids. CDR3 protein: CSASGPSGADTQYF. The DNA for the CDR3 is TGCAGCGCTTCAGGACCCTCGGGGGCAGATACGCAGTATTTT.

V is TRBV14 and J is TRBJ2-1; 10 bases line up with TRBD1. There are 16 residues in the CDR3. With V trimmed by 2 bases and J by 9 bases, 10 bases remained unmatched. The germline gives CDR1 SGHDN, CDR2 FVKESK. The CDR3 here is CASSQPRDRGKIEQFF. The CDR3 DNA follows: TGTGCCAGCAGCCAACCCCGGGACAGGGGAAAAATTGAGCAGTTCTTC.

The chain employs TRBV5-1 and TRBJ1-6; tentatively, D is TRBD1 (6 bases). CDR3 length: 18 residues. V was pared by 0 bases and J by 0 bases, with 13 bases between. CDR1 SGHRS and CDR2 YFSETQ come from the germline V gene. CDR3 protein: CASSLAQGHSSYNSPLHF. Here the CDR3 DNA reads TGCGCCAGCAGCTTGGCCCAGGGGCACAGCTCCTATAATTCACCCCTCCACTTT.

The chain combines TRBV5-1 with TRBJ1-2, with unresolved D. The ends were cut back, 4 bases at V and 4 bases at J, with 14 bases in the middle. The germline gives CDR1 SGHRS, CDR2 YFSETQ. CDR3 size: 14 residues. The CDR3 DNA reads as TGCGCCAGCAGCACCGATACAGAAGTCTATGGCTACACCTTC. It codes for CASSTDTEVYGYTF.

V usage is TRBV20-1 and J usage is TRBJ2-5; 7 bases agree with TRBD2. Germline V gene sequence: CDR1 DFQATT, CDR2 SNEGSKA (reference sequence). V lost 6 bases, J lost 1 base, and 11 bases stayed unmatched. The CDR3 loop spans 15 amino acids. CDR3 bases: TGCAGTGCACACCCGGGGGGTCGGTCCCAAGAGACCCAGTACTTC. Residues: CSAHPGGRSQETQYF.

V gene TRBV20-1 combines with J gene TRBJ1-5; weak D call: TRBD1 (5 bases). Trimming cost V 4 bases and J 3 bases, with 10 bases left between them. The germline V gene has CDR1 DFQATT and CDR2 SNEGSKA (reference sequence). The CDR3 sequence is 13 residues long. The CDR3, as DNA: TGCAGTGCTACGCAGGGTTACAATCAGCCCCAGCATTTT. Encoded protein: CSATQGYNQPQHF.

The chain uses TRBV24-1 and TRBJ2-1; D is undetermined. This CDR3 region has 16 residues. CDR1 KGHDR and CDR2 SFDVKD come from the germline V gene. Between the trimmed V and J ends, which lost 3 bases and 2 bases, there was a span of 13 bases. For the CDR3, the DNA is TGTGCCACCAGTGATCCGACACCGCCTACCTACAATGAGCAGTTCTTC. Its translation is CATSDPTPPTYNEQFF.

The chain has TRBV29-1 and TRBJ1-1; D is possibly TRBD1 (6 bases). The length of the CDR3 is 14 residues. The germline gives CDR1 SQVTM, CDR2 ANQGSEA. V dropped 5 bases and J dropped 2 bases, with 15 bases sitting between them. The CDR3 nucleotides read TGCAGCGTTCGCAATACACAGGGAAACACTGAAGCTTTCTTT. Protein: CSVRNTQGNTEAFF.

V and J are TRBV20-1 and TRBJ1-1; D gene ambiguous. Trimming took 0 bases from V and 1 from J, leaving 9 bases between them. The CDR3 sequence is 14 residues long. Germline V lookup: CDR1 DFQATT, CDR2 SNEGSKA (reference sequence). The CDR3 region has the DNA TGCAGTGCTAGAGATCCGCGGGGGAACACTGAAGCTTTCTTT. This translates into CSARDPRGNTEAFF.

V and J are TRBV19 and TRBJ2-5; the D call may be TRBD1 or TRBD2 (6 bases each). CDR3 length: 14 residues. CDR1 is LNHDA, CDR2 SQIVND, per germline (reference sequence). Between the trimmed V and J ends, which lost 3 bases and 5 bases, there was a span of 13 bases. CDR3 amino acids: CASSMVGGRETQYF. DNA of the CDR3: TGTGCCAGTAGTATGGTGGGGGGCCGGGAGACCCAGTACTTC.

The chain is built from TRBV5-4 and TRBJ2-5; perhaps TRBD2 as D (6 bases). CDR1 SGHNT and CDR2 YYREEE come from the germline V gene (reference sequence). The germline V and J ends were trimmed by 4 bases and 5 bases, with 21 bases remaining between them. The CDR3 length is 16 residues. The CDR3 region is CASSGTGTLPGETQYF. CDR3 nucleotide sequence: TGTGCCAGCAGCGGTACCGGGACTCTACCCGGGGAGACCCAGTACTTC.

The J gene is TRBJ2-4, the V gene TRBV7-9, with TRBD1 matching 7 bases. J was trimmed by 8 bases and V by 6 bases; bases with no gene match: 10. The CDR3 is 14 residues long. Germline values: CDR1 SEHNR, CDR2 FQNEAQ (reference sequence). The CDR3: CASRSDRAEDIQYF. The CDR3 coding sequence is TGTGCCAGCAGATCCGACAGGGCGGAGGACATTCAGTACTTC.

The rearrangement uses TRBV18 and TRBJ2-7; D might be TRBD1 (6 bases). The germline V gene encodes CDR1 KGHSH and CDR2 LQKENI. The CDR3 runs 13 residues. The V end was cut by 3 bases, the J end by 6 bases, with 12 bases between. In nucleotides, the CDR3 is TGTGCCAGCTCACCGCCTGGACAGACCGAGCAGTACTTC. This translates into CASSPPGQTEQYF.

This clonotype appeared a single time. This chain joins TRBV7-9 and TRBJ1-1; 7 nucleotides align to TRBD1. The V segment lost 4 bases and the J segment 1 base; nucleotides outside the gene matches: 0. CDR1 is SEHNR and CDR2 is FQNEAQ in the germline V gene (reference sequence). This CDR3 spans 13 amino acids. CDR3 loop: CASSWDRNTEAFF. CDR3 DNA sequence: TGTGCCAGCAGCTGGGACAGGAACACTGAAGCTTTCTTT.

The V gene is TRBV20-1, the J gene TRBJ1-4; 10 nucleotides match TRBD1. Germline values: CDR1 DFQATT, CDR2 SNEGSKA (reference sequence). V gave up 7 bases and J gave up 8 bases; unmatched junction bases: 4. The CDR3 consists of 12 residues. Written as DNA, the CDR3 is TGCAGTGTAGACAGGGGGCGGGAAAAACTGTTTTTT. Its translation: CSVDRGREKLFF.